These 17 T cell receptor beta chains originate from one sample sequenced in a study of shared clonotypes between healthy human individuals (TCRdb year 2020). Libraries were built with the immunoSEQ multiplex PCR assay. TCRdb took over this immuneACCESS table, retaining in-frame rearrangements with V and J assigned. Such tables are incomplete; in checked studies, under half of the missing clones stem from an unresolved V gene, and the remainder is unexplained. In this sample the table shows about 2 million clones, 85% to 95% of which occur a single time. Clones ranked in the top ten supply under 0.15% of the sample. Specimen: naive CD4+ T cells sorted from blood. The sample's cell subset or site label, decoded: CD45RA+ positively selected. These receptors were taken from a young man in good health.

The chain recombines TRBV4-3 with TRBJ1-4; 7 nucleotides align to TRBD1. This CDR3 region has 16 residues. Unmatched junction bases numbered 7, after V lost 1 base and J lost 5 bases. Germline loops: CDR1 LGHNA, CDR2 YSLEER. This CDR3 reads CASSQVGAGGNEKLFF. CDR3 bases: TGCGCCAGCAGCCAAGTAGGGGCAGGGGGGAATGAAAAACTGTTTTTT.

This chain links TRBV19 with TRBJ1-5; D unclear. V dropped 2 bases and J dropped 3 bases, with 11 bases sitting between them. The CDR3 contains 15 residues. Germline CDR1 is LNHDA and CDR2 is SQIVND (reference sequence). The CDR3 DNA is TGTGCCAGTAGTATATCAACAGAACCCAATCAGCCCCAGCATTTT. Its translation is CASSISTEPNQPQHF.

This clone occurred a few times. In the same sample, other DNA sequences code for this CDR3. The CDR3 protein is CASSRIDGNYGYTF. DNA for the CDR3: TGTGCCAGCAGCCGAATTGACGGAAACTATGGCTACACCTTC. The chain uses TRBV7-9 and TRBJ1-2; D is unclear. The germline gives CDR1 SEHNR, CDR2 FQNEAQ (reference sequence). This CDR3 region has 14 residues. V was pared by 5 bases and J by 2 bases, with 12 bases between.

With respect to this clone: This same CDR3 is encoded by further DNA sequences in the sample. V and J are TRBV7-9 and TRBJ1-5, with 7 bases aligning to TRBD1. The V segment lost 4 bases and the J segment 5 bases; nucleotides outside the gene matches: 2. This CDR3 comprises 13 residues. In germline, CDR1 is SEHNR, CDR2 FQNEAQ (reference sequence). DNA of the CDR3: TGTGCCAGCAGCTCGCAGGGGGATCAGCCCCAGCATTTT. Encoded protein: CASSSQGDQPQHF.

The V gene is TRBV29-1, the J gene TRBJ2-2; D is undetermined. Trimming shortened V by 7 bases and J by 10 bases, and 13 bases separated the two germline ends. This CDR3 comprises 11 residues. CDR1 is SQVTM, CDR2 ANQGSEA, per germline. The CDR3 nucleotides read TGCAGCGCCCGAAGCCCTGCGGAGCTGTTTTTT. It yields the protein CSARSPAELFF.

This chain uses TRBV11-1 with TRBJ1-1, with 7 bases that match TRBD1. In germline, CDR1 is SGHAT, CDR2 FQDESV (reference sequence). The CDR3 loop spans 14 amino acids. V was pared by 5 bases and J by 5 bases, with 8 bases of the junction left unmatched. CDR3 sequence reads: CASSPDRVWTEAFF. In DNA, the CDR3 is TGTGCCAGCAGCCCCGACAGGGTATGGACTGAAGCTTTCTTT.

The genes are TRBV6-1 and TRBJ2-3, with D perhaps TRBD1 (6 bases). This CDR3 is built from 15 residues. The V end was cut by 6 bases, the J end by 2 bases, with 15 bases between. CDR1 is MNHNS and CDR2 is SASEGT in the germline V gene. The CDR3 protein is CASRDRRTNTDTQYF. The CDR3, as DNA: TGTGCCAGCAGGGACAGAAGAACAAACACAGATACGCAGTATTTT.

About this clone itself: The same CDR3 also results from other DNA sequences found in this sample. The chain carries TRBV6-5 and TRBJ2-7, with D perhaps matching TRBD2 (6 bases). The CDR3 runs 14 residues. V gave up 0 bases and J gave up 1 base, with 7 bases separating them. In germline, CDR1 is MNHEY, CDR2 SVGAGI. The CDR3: CASSYSSGSYEQYF. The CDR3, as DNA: TGTGCCAGCAGTTACTCTAGCGGATCCTACGAGCAGTACTTC.

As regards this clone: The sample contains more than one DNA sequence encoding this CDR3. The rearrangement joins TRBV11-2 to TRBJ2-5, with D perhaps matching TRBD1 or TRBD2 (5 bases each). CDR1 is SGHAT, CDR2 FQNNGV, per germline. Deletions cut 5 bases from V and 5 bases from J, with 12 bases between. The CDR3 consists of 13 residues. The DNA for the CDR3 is TGTGCCAGCAGCCCGGGGACGACGGAGACCCAGTACTTC. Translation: CASSPGTTETQYF.

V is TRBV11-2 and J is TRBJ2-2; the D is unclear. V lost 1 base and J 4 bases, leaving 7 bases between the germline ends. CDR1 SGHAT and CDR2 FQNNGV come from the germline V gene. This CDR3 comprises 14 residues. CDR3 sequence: CASSLAWSTGELFF. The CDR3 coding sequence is TGTGCCAGCAGCTTAGCTTGGAGCACCGGGGAGCTGTTTTTT. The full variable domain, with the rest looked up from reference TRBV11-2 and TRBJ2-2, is EAGVAQSPRYKIIEKRQSVAFWCNPISGHATLYWYQQILGQGPKLLIQFQNNGVVDDSQLPKDRFSAERLKGVDSTLKIQPAKLEDSAVYLCASSLAWSTGELFFGEGSRLTVL.

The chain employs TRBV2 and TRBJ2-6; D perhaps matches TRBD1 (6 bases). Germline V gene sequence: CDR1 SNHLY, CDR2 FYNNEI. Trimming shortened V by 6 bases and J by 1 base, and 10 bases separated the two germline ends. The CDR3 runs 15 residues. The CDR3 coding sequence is TGTGCCAGCAGCACACAGGGTTCTGGGGCCAACGTCCTGACTTTC. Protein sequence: CASSTQGSGANVLTF. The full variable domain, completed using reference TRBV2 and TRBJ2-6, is EPEVTQTPSHQVTQMGQEVILRCVPISNHLYFYWYRQILGQKVEFLVSFYNNEISEKSEIFDDQFSVERPDGSNFTLKIRSTKLEDSAMYFCASSTQGSGANVLTFGAGSRLTVL.

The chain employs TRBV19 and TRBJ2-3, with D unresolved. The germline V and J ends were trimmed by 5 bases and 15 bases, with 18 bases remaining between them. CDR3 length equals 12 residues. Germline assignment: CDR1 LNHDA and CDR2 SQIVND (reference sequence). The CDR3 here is CASSSRSALTYF. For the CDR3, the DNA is TGTGCCAGTAGTTCAAGGTCCGCCCTCACCTATTTT.

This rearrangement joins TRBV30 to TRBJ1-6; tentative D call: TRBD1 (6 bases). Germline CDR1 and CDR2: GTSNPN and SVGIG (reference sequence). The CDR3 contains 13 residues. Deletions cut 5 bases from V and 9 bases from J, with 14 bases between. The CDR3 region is CAWGGPLGSPLHF. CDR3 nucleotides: TGTGCCTGGGGGGGGCCCTTGGGTTCACCCCTCCACTTT.

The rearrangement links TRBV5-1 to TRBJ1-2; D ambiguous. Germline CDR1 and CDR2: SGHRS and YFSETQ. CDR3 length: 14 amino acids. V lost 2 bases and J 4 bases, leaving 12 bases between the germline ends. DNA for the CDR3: TGCGCCAGCAGCTTAGGCGATCCGAGCTATGGCTACACCTTC. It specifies CASSLGDPSYGYTF. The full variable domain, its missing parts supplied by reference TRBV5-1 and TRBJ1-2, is KAGVTQTPRYLIKTRGQQVTLSCSPISGHRSVSWYQQTPGQGLQFLFEYFSETQRNKGNFPGRFSGRQFSNSRSEMNVSTLELGDSALYLCASSLGDPSYGYTFGSGTRLTVV.

This CDR3 is CASSVADGTSGPYEQYF. The CDR3, as DNA: TGTGCCAGCAGCGTAGCGGACGGGACTAGCGGACCCTACGAGCAGTACTTC. The chain carries TRBV9 and TRBJ2-7, with 11 bases identical to TRBD2. Trimming took 0 bases from V and 2 from J; bases not matched to a gene: 7. CDR1 and CDR2 (germline): SGDLS, YYNGEE. The CDR3 has 17 amino acids.

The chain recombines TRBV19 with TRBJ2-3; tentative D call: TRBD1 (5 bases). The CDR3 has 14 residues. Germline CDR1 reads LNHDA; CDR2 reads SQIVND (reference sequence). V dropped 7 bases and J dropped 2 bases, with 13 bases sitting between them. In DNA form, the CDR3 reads TGTGCCAGTAAACAGGCGAGTCCCACAGATACGCAGTATTTT. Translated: CASKQASPTDTQYF.

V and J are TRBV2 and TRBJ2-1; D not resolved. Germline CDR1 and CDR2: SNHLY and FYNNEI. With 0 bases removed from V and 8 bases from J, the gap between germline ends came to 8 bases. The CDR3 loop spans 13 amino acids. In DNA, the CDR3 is TGTGCCAGCAGTGAAGCGCTCGTAGATGAGCAGTTCTTC. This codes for CASSEALVDEQFF.